Presented here are 26 T cell receptor beta chains from one specimen sequenced in a study of T cells expressing NK-cell markers. TCRdb re-called the 5' RACE reads; every CDR3 protein appears as one record, without DNA. The ten top clones account for less than 7.5%, within a sample of more than 400,000 distinct CDR3 sequences. Sequencing was performed on blood T cells: a sorted CD56 or NKG2C T cell subset, CD4+ or CD8+ T cells, or bulk PBMC T cells (not recorded which). The receptor source for this set is a woman aged 18 to 75 in good health.

The chain is built from TRBV9 and TRBJ2-3; with no DNA, the TCRdb D assignment of TRBD1 cannot be verified. CDR3 length: 15 amino acids. Germline assignment: CDR1 SGDLS and CDR2 YYNGEE. The CDR3 reads CASSERQGGPDTQYF.

CDR3 sequence: CASSWTGSSYNEQFF. J is TRBJ2-1 and V is TRBV19. CDR1 is LNHDA and CDR2 is SQIVND in the germline V gene (reference sequence). This CDR3 has 15 residues.

The chain uses TRBV11-2 and TRBJ1-2; the TRBD1 assignment by TCRdb is unverifiable without DNA. CDR1 and CDR2 from the germline V gene are SGHAT and FQNNGV. The CDR3 totals 17 residues. The CDR3 reads CASSLDRQGVPSYGYTF.

This chain uses TRBV6-1 with TRBJ1-6. Germline assignment: CDR1 MNHNS and CDR2 SASEGT. The CDR3 runs 16 residues. The chain's CDR3 is CASSDIRPVSNSPLHF.

This chain uses TRBV9 with TRBJ1-6. This CDR3 has 14 amino acids. The germline gives CDR1 SGDLS, CDR2 YYNGEE. CDR3 sequence: CASSIWETNSPLHF.

CDR3 loop: CATSRVGNEQFF. This sequence joins TRBV15 and TRBJ2-1. Germline V gene sequence: CDR1 LNHNV, CDR2 YYDKDF (reference sequence). CDR3 size: 12 residues.

V usage is TRBV6-1 and J usage is TRBJ2-2; lacking DNA, the TRBD2 call made by TCRdb goes unchecked. The CDR3 length is 17 residues. Germline-derived CDR1 and CDR2 are MNHNS and SASEGT. CDR3 residues: CASSPNLAGGYTGELFF.

The CDR3 loop is CASSPSGPYYEQYF. This rearrangement joins TRBV7-9 to TRBJ2-7; TCRdb's assignment of TRBD1 cannot be checked, as there is no DNA. Germline CDR1 and CDR2: SEHNR and FQNEAQ (reference sequence). This CDR3 comprises 14 residues.

The chain employs TRBV4-2 and TRBJ2-1; TCRdb picks TRBD1, but there is no DNA to check that call. CDR3 length equals 17 residues. Per the germline V gene, CDR1 is LGHNA and CDR2 is YNFKEQ. CDR3 in amino acids: CASSQDKAGAKFNEQFF.

The chain links TRBV7-2 to TRBJ2-2; without DNA, the TCRdb call of TRBD1 cannot be checked. Germline V CDR1 and CDR2: SGHTA, FQGNSA. The CDR3 loop spans 16 amino acids. CDR3 protein: CASSLLGRTNTGELFF.

The genes are TRBV4-3 and TRBJ1-1. Germline V gene data show CDR1 as LGHNA and CDR2 as YSLEER. The CDR3 sequence is 14 residues long. This CDR3 is CASSPGPVYKEAFF.

The chain uses TRBV2 and TRBJ2-7; with no DNA, the TCRdb D assignment of TRBD1 cannot be verified. The germline gives CDR1 SNHLY, CDR2 FYNNEI. The CDR3 length is 18 residues. The CDR3 here is CASSDMRGPRQGAYEQYF.

This sequence joins TRBV7-8 and TRBJ1-4; TCRdb picks TRBD1, but there is no DNA to check that call. The CDR3 has 16 residues. Germline V gene lookup returns CDR1 SGHVS and CDR2 FQNEAQ. This chain's CDR3 is CASSAPQGVANEKLFF. Looking up the rest from reference TRBV7-8 and TRBJ1-4 gives the full variable domain: GAGVSQSPRYKVAKRGQDVALRCDPISGHVSLFWYQQALGQGPEFLTYFQNEAQLDKSGLPSDRFFAERPEGSVSTLKIQRTQQEDSAVYLCASSAPQGVANEKLFFGSGTQLSVL.

The chain is built from TRBV3-1 and TRBJ2-1; no DNA is available, so the TRBD1 call from TCRdb remains unchecked. This CDR3 is 15 amino acids long. Germline V CDR1 and CDR2: LGHDT, YNNKEL (reference sequence). The CDR3 region is CASSQRDRGYDEQFF.

The chain employs TRBV29-1 and TRBJ2-3; TCRdb selects TRBD1, and the lack of DNA leaves this call unchecked. Germline V gene sequence: CDR1 SQVTM, CDR2 ANQGSEA. This CDR3 is 13 amino acids long. CDR3 region: CSVVGRSTDTQYF.

The chain has TRBV19 and TRBJ2-1; TCRdb outputs TRBD2, but without DNA this stays unchecked. Per germline, CDR1 LNHDA and CDR2 SQIVND (reference sequence). CDR3 size: 18 residues. The chain's CDR3 is CASSETSGPGGSYNEQFF. Full variable domain (remainder filled in from reference TRBV19 and TRBJ2-1): DGGITQSPKYLFRKEGQNVTLSCEQNLNHDAMYWYRQDPGQGLRLIYYSQIVNDFQKGDIAEGYSVSREKKESFPLTVTSAQKNPTAFYLCASSETSGPGGSYNEQFFGPGTRLTVL.

The genes are TRBV6-1 and TRBJ1-2; TCRdb's D call of TRBD1 is untestable without DNA. The CDR3 covers 13 residues. Germline lookup yields CDR1 MNHNS and CDR2 SASEGT. CDR3 residues: CASSEGTGVGYTF.

The V and J genes are TRBV29-1 and TRBJ1-1. The CDR3 has 13 amino acids. Germline CDR1 reads SQVTM; CDR2 reads ANQGSEA. CDR3 protein: CSVVRGTNTEAFF.

The rearrangement joins TRBV7-2 to TRBJ2-1. CDR1 SGHTA and CDR2 FQGNSA come from the germline V gene. The CDR3 loop spans 12 amino acids. This chain's CDR3 is CASGISYNEQFF.

CDR3 region: CASGPTGHNEKLFF. This chain joins TRBV28 and TRBJ1-4; the D call from TCRdb, TRBD1, cannot be confirmed without DNA. The CDR3 loop spans 14 amino acids. The germline V gene has CDR1 MDHEN and CDR2 SYDVKM.

This chain connects TRBV19 to TRBJ2-5; TCRdb lists TRBD1, though no DNA is available to test this call. Germline V gene lookup returns CDR1 LNHDA and CDR2 SQIVND (reference sequence). The CDR3 spans 13 residues. The CDR3 loop is CASTQDRGETQYF.

The chain carries TRBV9 and TRBJ1-6; the D call of TRBD1 rests on TCRdb alone, since no DNA is present to check it. The CDR3 runs to 15 residues. The germline V gene has CDR1 SGDLS and CDR2 YYNGEE. CDR3 in amino acids: CASSVGGQGGSPLHF. The whole variable domain, remainder taken from reference TRBV9 and TRBJ1-6, is DSGVTQTPKHLITATGQRVTLRCSPRSGDLSVYWYQQSLDQGLQFLIQYYNGEERAKGNILERFSAQQFPDLHSELNLSSLELGDSALYFCASSVGGQGGSPLHFGNGTRLTVT.

The rearrangement links TRBV11-2 to TRBJ1-1; the TRBD1 assignment by TCRdb is unverifiable without DNA. Germline loops: CDR1 SGHAT, CDR2 FQNNGV. The CDR3 contains 15 residues. CDR3 loop: CASSSSDTLVAEAFF.

The chain's CDR3 is CASSEDDIYTEAFF. The chain carries TRBV25-1 and TRBJ1-1. Germline lookup yields CDR1 MGHDK and CDR2 SYGVNS. The CDR3 consists of 14 residues.

The rearrangement joins TRBV18 to TRBJ2-2; the TCRdb call, TRBD2, lacks DNA for checking. This CDR3 spans 13 amino acids. Germline loops: CDR1 KGHSH, CDR2 LQKENI. The CDR3: CASSRLAAGELFF.

This chain links TRBV20-1 with TRBJ2-7; the D gene TCRdb calls, TRBD1, cannot be checked with no DNA. In germline, CDR1 is DFQATT, CDR2 SNEGSKA (reference sequence). CDR3 length: 11 residues. CDR3 sequence reads: CSAWGQGEQYF.